The following is a T cell receptor beta chain sequence with its context. What it binds is unknown. Repertoires were generated with immunoSEQ multiplex PCR, while TCRdb's copy carries only in-frame clones and drops some. Here the sample spans around 140,000 clones, 93% being singletons. This sample is part of a study of T cell responses to AZD1222 COVID-19 vaccine. Study outcomes and limitations: Distributed over spike, vaccine-associated CD4 TCRs predominated at 160-218 and 743-854.

V lost 0 bases, J lost 4 bases, and 15 bases lay in between. CDR3 length: 16 residues. Germline V CDR1 and CDR2: MNHEY, SMNVEV (reference sequence). The sample in question was peripheral blood, obtained on day 0 of MenACWY control vaccination. This TCR came from an adult in good health. The rearrangement joins TRBV27 to TRBJ1-2; D might be TRBD1 (5 bases). CDR3 region: CASSLSFPTGGYGYTF. For the CDR3, the DNA is TGTGCCAGCAGTTTATCGTTCCCCACCGGGGGCTATGGCTACACCTTC.